These 18 T cell receptor beta chains were all obtained from the same sample, sequenced in a study of shared clonotypes between healthy human individuals. Clones were read by immunoSEQ multiplex PCR, and TCRdb kept only the in-frame ones, dropping some. Of under 2,000,000 clones in the sample, less than 95% are singletons; the top ten hold roughly 1%. CD45RO-negative CD8 cells positively selected for CCR7 made up the naive population, which excluded terminally differentiated effector memory CD45RA+ cells. The sample was naive CD8+ T cells sorted from blood. The source is a man between 18 and 35 years old in good health.

This clone appeared a single time. This chain uses TRBV14 with TRBJ1-1, with a tentative D call TRBD1 (5 bases). Deletions cut 0 bases from V and 6 bases from J, with 11 bases between. Per the germline V gene, CDR1 is SGHDN and CDR2 is FVKESK. The CDR3 runs 14 residues. CDR3 sequence: CASSQEGGMAEAFF. CDR3 nucleotide sequence: TGTGCCAGCAGCCAAGAGGGGGGGATGGCTGAAGCTTTCTTT.

This chain uses TRBV13 with TRBJ1-1; TRBD1 matches at 8 bases. Germline V lookup: CDR1 PRHDT, CDR2 FYEKMQ (reference sequence). V shed 5 bases and J 2 bases; nucleotides not matched to a gene: 4. There are 14 residues in the CDR3. The DNA of the CDR3 is TGTGCCAGCAGCCCACAGGGGGGAAACACTGAAGCTTTCTTT. It specifies CASSPQGGNTEAFF.

This rearrangement joins TRBV4-1 to TRBJ2-3, with 7 bases lining up with TRBD2. The CDR3 spans 17 residues. CDR1 and CDR2 from the germline V gene are MGHRA and YSYEKL. V shed 0 bases, J shed 4 bases, and the junction held 10 bases outside the gene matches. CDR3 amino acids: CASSQDGAGEASDTQYF. CDR3 nucleotides: TGCGCCAGCAGCCAAGATGGGGCGGGGGAGGCATCAGATACGCAGTATTTT.

This chain uses TRBV5-4 with TRBJ1-4; no reliable D call. This CDR3 contains 15 residues. Looked up from germline, CDR1 is SGHNT and CDR2 is YYREEE (reference sequence). Trimming stripped 0 bases from V and 8 bases from J, with 14 bases between. CDR3 DNA: TGTGCCAGCAGCTTGGGGGAAGGGAGAGGCGAAAAACTGTTTTTT. It is translated as CASSLGEGRGEKLFF.

J is TRBJ1-2 and V is TRBV7-9; 9 bases align to TRBD1. The CDR3 has 14 amino acids. V lost 1 base, J lost 8 bases, and 5 bases stayed unmatched. The germline CDR1 and CDR2 sequences are SEHNR and FQNEAQ (reference sequence). CDR3 nucleotides: TGTGCCAGCAGCTTAGTGGGGACAGGGTTCGGCTACACCTTC. Protein sequence: CASSLVGTGFGYTF.

The gene calls are TRBV7-9 and TRBJ1-1, with TRBD1 as a possible D gene (6 bases). The germline V and J ends were trimmed by 2 bases and 7 bases, with 17 bases remaining between them. There are 15 residues in the CDR3. The V gene's germline CDR1 is SEHNR and CDR2 FQNEAQ (reference sequence). CDR3 nucleotides: TGTGCCAGCAGCTTACTGGAGGAGGGGGTTGTTGAAGCTTTCTTT. Encoded protein: CASSLLEEGVVEAFF. The full variable domain, with the rest looked up from reference TRBV7-9 and TRBJ1-1, is DTGVSQNPRHKITKRGQNVTFRCDPISEHNRLYWYRQTLGQGPEFLTYFQNEAQLEKSRLLSDRFSAERPKGSFSTLEIQRTEQGDSAMYLCASSLLEEGVVEAFFGQGTRLTVV.

On this clone: This same CDR3 is encoded by further DNA sequences in the sample. CDR3 amino acids: CASSVGTDTYEQYF. The CDR3 DNA is TGTGCCAGCAGCGTAGGCACAGATACCTACGAGCAGTACTTC. The chain uses TRBV9 and TRBJ2-7; D gene uncertain. There are 14 residues in the CDR3. With 0 bases removed from V and 2 bases from J, the gap between germline ends came to 9 bases. The V gene's germline CDR1 is SGDLS and CDR2 YYNGEE.

This chain links TRBV11-3 with TRBJ2-7; 13 bases line up with TRBD2. CDR3 length: 17 amino acids. The germline CDR1 and CDR2 sequences are SGHNT and YENEEA. The V segment lost 5 bases and the J segment 3 bases; nucleotides outside the gene matches: 10. The DNA of the CDR3 is TGTGCCAGCAGCGAAGGACTAGCGGGAGCTGAGGACTACGAGCAGTACTTC. As protein: CASSEGLAGAEDYEQYF.

Note on this clone: Other DNA variants within this sample encode the same CDR3. This sequence joins TRBV27 and TRBJ2-7; D is unclear. This CDR3 comprises 12 residues. The V end was cut by 4 bases, the J end by 4 bases, with 8 bases between. Looked up from germline, CDR1 is MNHEY and CDR2 is SMNVEV (reference sequence). Here the CDR3 DNA reads TGTGCCAGCAGTTCGCCCACGTACGAGCAGTACTTC. Amino acids: CASSSPTYEQYF.

The V and J genes are TRBV6-5 and TRBJ1-1; D is ambiguous. This CDR3 is built from 13 residues. Germline V gene sequence: CDR1 MNHEY, CDR2 SVGAGI. Trimming shortened V by 7 bases and J by 1 base, and 10 bases separated the two germline ends. The DNA of the CDR3 is TGTGCCAGCAAACAGACGGCGAACACTGAAGCTTTCTTT. Translated, it gives CASKQTANTEAFF.

J is TRBJ2-1 and V is TRBV10-3, with D unclear. CDR3 length equals 16 residues. Deletions cut 0 bases from V and 4 bases from J, with 13 bases between. CDR1 is ENHRY, CDR2 SYGVKD, per germline. CDR3 DNA: TGTGCCATCAGTGAGTCGTTTGGCAGTATATACAATGAGCAGTTCTTC. This translates into CAISESFGSIYNEQFF.

The chain has TRBV5-4 and TRBJ2-7, with D perhaps given as TRBD1 or TRBD2 (6 bases each). The length of the CDR3 is 14 residues. Per the germline V gene, CDR1 is SGHNT and CDR2 is YYREEE (reference sequence). With 0 bases removed from V and 6 bases from J, the gap between germline ends came to 13 bases. The CDR3 coding sequence is TGTGCCAGCAGCTTGGTAGGAGGGGGAGGCGAGCAGTACTTC. Translating it yields CASSLVGGGGEQYF.

This clone appeared a single time. This chain links TRBV5-1 with TRBJ2-1; either TRBD1 or TRBD2 may supply D (6 bases each). CDR3 size: 15 residues. Per germline, CDR1 SGHRS and CDR2 YFSETQ. The V end lost 3 bases, the J end lost 0 bases, and 10 bases lay between the germline ends. The CDR3 sequence: CASSSGDNSYNEQFF. DNA for the CDR3: TGCGCCAGCAGCTCGGGGGACAACTCCTACAATGAGCAGTTCTTC.

The chain is built from TRBV7-8 and TRBJ2-7, with 11 bases fitting TRBD2. V shed 10 bases, J shed 2 bases, and the junction held 4 bases outside the gene matches. The CDR3 runs to 13 residues. Looked up from germline, CDR1 is SGHVS and CDR2 is FQNEAQ. This CDR3 is CATLAGGAYEQYF. CDR3 nucleotides: TGTGCCACCCTAGCGGGAGGAGCCTACGAGCAGTACTTC.

This chain uses TRBV29-1 with TRBJ1-5, with D unclear. This CDR3 contains 15 residues. V lost 4 bases and J 6 bases, leaving 19 bases between the germline ends. Germline V gives CDR1 SQVTM, CDR2 ANQGSEA. The CDR3 DNA reads as TGCAGCGTTGTTGAGGAGGCCATAACGGGTCAGCCCCAGCATTTT. Amino acid sequence: CSVVEEAITGQPQHF.

The chain recombines TRBV30 with TRBJ2-1, with D unclear. The CDR3 consists of 15 residues. The V gene's germline CDR1 is GTSNPN and CDR2 SVGIG (reference sequence). The germline V and J ends were trimmed by 3 bases and 0 bases, with 12 bases remaining between them. CDR3 bases: TGTGCCTGGAGCGCGACCAAGATCTCCTACAATGAGCAGTTCTTC. This codes for CAWSATKISYNEQFF.

The chain links TRBV9 to TRBJ2-3; D may be TRBD2 (5 bases). The CDR3 runs 17 residues. In germline, CDR1 is SGDLS, CDR2 YYNGEE. V was cut by 0 bases and J by 2 bases, with 16 bases left in between. Here the CDR3 reads CASSVAEASSYTDTQYF. CDR3 DNA: TGTGCCAGCAGCGTAGCAGAGGCTAGCAGCTACACAGATACGCAGTATTTT.

The sample holds one count of this clone. The V call is TRBV7-9, the J call TRBJ2-2; possibly TRBD2 for D (5 bases). Germline V lookup: CDR1 SEHNR, CDR2 FQNEAQ (reference sequence). The CDR3 extends over 16 amino acids. V lost 0 bases and J lost 4, with 12 bases in between. Here the CDR3 reads CASSLAQRAGTGELFF. CDR3 DNA sequence: TGTGCCAGCAGCTTAGCGCAGAGGGCGGGCACCGGGGAGCTGTTTTTT.